This T cell receptor beta chain was retrieved from a study of prognosis after radiotherapy for stage I lung cancer. The V end was cut by 7 bases, the J end by 0 bases, with 16 bases between. This CDR3 is built from 16 residues. CDR1 is MDHEN, CDR2 SYDVKM, per germline. The authors amplified TCR beta CDR3 from genomic DNA using two-round multiplex PCR. TRBV and TRBJ genes each had their own specific primers in first-round PCR. MiXCR, run by TCRdb on the multiplex PCR reads, gives a single entry per CDR3 protein. The sample gives 11,000 to 15,000 distinct CDR3 sequences, 50% to 60% of which show up once; about 26% is in the top ten.

Sequencing was performed on PBMCs, taken before or after stereotactic body radiation therapy (not recorded which). The clonotype originates from a donor at least 50 years old with non-small cell lung cancer. The V gene is TRBV28, the J gene TRBJ2-4; perhaps TRBD2 as D (6 bases). The CDR3 DNA reads as TGTGCCAGCACCAAATCTAGCGCGGGAGCCAAAAACATTCAGTACTTC. Amino acid sequence: CASTKSSAGAKNIQYF.